This T cell receptor beta chain was profiled in a study of shared clonotypes between healthy human individuals. Study background: For every donor, three CD4 naive, three CD4 memory, two CD8 naive and one CD8 memory plates were used.

The protocol was immunoSEQ multiplex PCR, while the TCRdb copy is restricted to in-frame clones and leaves out a portion. The repertoire holds 2 million to 2.5 million clones, with under 97% as singletons. Nashville, Tennessee was home to all donors, who were Caucasian adults. CDR1 WSHSY and CDR2 SAAADI come from the germline V gene. The V end lost 11 bases, the J end lost 1 base, and 13 bases lay between the germline ends. The CDR3 is 13 residues long. Specimen: naive CD4+ T cells sorted from blood. The subset denotes: CD45RA+ positively selected. The chain is built from TRBV10-2 and TRBJ2-3; D is possibly TRBD1 (6 bases). The receptor's source is a man younger than 30 in good health. Here the CDR3 reads CAGQGIGTDTQYF. The CDR3 DNA reads TGCGCCGGCCAGGGGATAGGCACAGATACGCAGTATTTT.